These 2 T cell receptor beta chains share one sample of origin, sequenced in a study of shared clonotypes between healthy human individuals. TCRdb's table, derived via immunoSEQ multiplex PCR, lists solely in-frame clones and lacks some. Among over a million clones listed, roughly 97% were seen once. Sequencing input: naive CD4+ T cells sorted from blood. Noted subset: CD45RA+ positively selected. The receptors shown here come from a man aged 25-45 years in good health.

CDR3 in amino acids: CAWRTGGYEQYF. In DNA, the CDR3 is TGTGCCTGGCGTACGGGGGGCTACGAGCAGTACTTC. V and J are TRBV30 and TRBJ2-7, with TRBD2 matching 7 bases. Germline-derived CDR1 and CDR2 are GTSNPN and SVGIG (reference sequence). This CDR3 is 12 amino acids long. The V segment lost 5 bases and the J segment 3 bases; nucleotides outside the gene matches: 4. The full variable domain, with the rest looked up from reference TRBV30 and TRBJ2-7, is SQTIHQWPATLVQPVGSPLSLECTVEGTSNPNLYWYRQAAGRGLQLLFYSVGIGQISSEVPQNLSASRPQDRQFILSSKKLLLSDSGFYLCAWRTGGYEQYFGPGTRLTVT.

This chain connects TRBV28 to TRBJ2-7, with TRBD1 matching over 8 bases. CDR3 length: 15 amino acids. From germline, CDR1 is MDHEN and CDR2 SYDVKM. Unmatched junction bases numbered 11, after V lost 3 bases and J lost 7 bases. The CDR3 bases are TGTGCCAGCAGTTTCAGGACGGCAGGGGGCCGTGAGCAGTACTTC. Its protein product is CASSFRTAGGREQYF.